This T cell receptor beta chain stems from a study of T cell responses to AZD1222 COVID-19 vaccine. Study results and limitations: With dominance at 160-218 and 743-854, vaccine-associated CD4 TCRs spanned spike.

Libraries were prepared by immunoSEQ multiplex PCR; TCRdb keeps only in-frame clonotypes and omits some of them. The profile covers approximately 120,000 clones, with 87% appearing a single time and less than 11% taken by the ten largest. To note about this clone: Antigen unknown.

Looked up from germline, CDR1 is MDHEN and CDR2 is SYDVKM. V lost 5 bases to trimming and J lost 4 bases; unmatched junction nucleotides: 11. The CDR3 is 17 residues long. V and J are TRBV28 and TRBJ1-5, with 10 bases aligning to TRBD1. The input for sequencing was peripheral blood, taken on day 0 of AZD1222 vaccination. The TCR comes from an adult in good health. The DNA of the CDR3 is TGTGCCAGCAGTCCAAATCCGGGACAGGGGAGAAATCAGCCCCAGCATTTT. Its translation: CASSPNPGQGRNQPQHF.